The 22 T cell receptor beta chains below come from one sample, sequenced in a study of CD8+ T cells in alopecia areata. RNA was extracted and reverse transcribed into cDNA as the sequencing template. TCRdb's table, derived via immunoSEQ multiplex PCR, lists solely in-frame clones and lacks some. The table records about 200,000 clones, around 62% of them present only once. The source material was CD4+ T cells sorted from blood, sampled at week 0. The origin of the receptors is a human donor with alopecia areata.

This clone was seen a handful of times. The V and J genes are TRBV5-1 and TRBJ2-5; a possible D gene is TRBD2 (5 bases). Trimming removed 3 bases at V and 3 bases at J, with 12 bases between. Germline CDR1 SGHRS, CDR2 YFSETQ. There are 14 residues in the CDR3. DNA of the CDR3: TGCGCCAGCAGCTACGGACGGGATGAAGAGACCCAGTACTTC. Its protein product is CASSYGRDEETQYF.

This clone was seen only a few times. V usage is TRBV7-9 and J usage is TRBJ1-1; 7 bases fit TRBD1. Germline V gene data show CDR1 as SEHNR and CDR2 as FQNEAQ (reference sequence). The V gene end was trimmed by 5 bases and the J gene end by 1 base; junction bases not matched to a gene: 7. The CDR3 runs 15 residues. The CDR3 coding sequence is TGTGCCAGCAGCCCACTTCGGACAGGGAACACTGAAGCTTTCTTT. Its protein product is CASSPLRTGNTEAFF.

The rearrangement joins TRBV2 to TRBJ2-3; no clear D. Germline CDR1 is SNHLY and CDR2 is FYNNEI. The CDR3 covers 15 residues. Trimming took off 4 bases at V and 0 bases at J, with 11 bases between the two ends. Here the CDR3 DNA reads TGTGCCAGCAGTGCCGGGCCGATTAGCACAGATACGCAGTATTTT. It translates to CASSAGPISTDTQYF. Based on the CDR3 plus reference TRBV2 and TRBJ2-3, the full variable domain is EPEVTQTPSHQVTQMGQEVILRCVPISNHLYFYWYRQILGQKVEFLVSFYNNEISEKSEIFDDQFSVERPDGSNFTLKIRSTKLEDSAMYFCASSAGPISTDTQYFGPGTRLTVL.

V and J are TRBV7-8 and TRBJ2-6; the match to TRBD2 covers 8 bases. J gave up 4 bases and V 2 bases, and 13 bases lay outside the gene matches. CDR1 and CDR2 from the germline V gene are SGHVS and FQNEAQ. The CDR3 is 19 amino acids. CDR3: CASSLRLSERGRGANVLTF. The DNA of the CDR3 is TGTGCCAGCAGCTTAAGATTAAGTGAGCGGGGGCGAGGGGCCAACGTCCTGACTTTC.

The V call is TRBV6-5, the J call TRBJ1-1; a weak D match, TRBD1 (5 bases). Germline V gene lookup returns CDR1 MNHEY and CDR2 SVGAGI. The CDR3 sequence is 14 residues long. Trimming stripped 0 bases from V and 5 bases from J, with 10 bases between. In DNA, the CDR3 is TGTGCCAGCAGTTACTCATCAGGGATTACTGAAGCTTTCTTT. Protein: CASSYSSGITEAFF.

The sample holds a few counts of this clone. The chain joins TRBV7-2 to TRBJ2-1; D is possibly TRBD2 (7 bases). There are 15 residues in the CDR3. The V end was cut by 1 base, the J end by 7 bases, with 14 bases between. CDR1 and CDR2 (germline): SGHTA, FQGNSA. CDR3 DNA sequence: TGTGCCAGCAGCTTAGACAGGGCGGGAGCGAATGAGCAGTTCTTC. This sequence encodes CASSLDRAGANEQFF.

On this clone: One end of the junction does not line up with germline, which may come from a read error. The chain carries TRBV6-5 and TRBJ2-3; 7 bases agree with TRBD2. Germline CDR1 MNHEY, CDR2 SVGAGI. The CDR3 spans 14 residues. CDR3 loop: CASSYSTSKDTQYF. The CDR3 nucleotides read TGTGCCAGCAGTTACTCGACTAGCAAAGATACGCAGTATTTT.

This clone has only a few counts. The chain recombines TRBV27 with TRBJ1-4, with TRBD1 identical over 8 bases. CDR1 MNHEY and CDR2 SMNVEV come from the germline V gene (reference sequence). The CDR3 sequence is 16 residues long. Trimming took 0 bases from V and 10 from J; bases not matched to a gene: 10. This chain's CDR3 is CASSLSTGGQGGKLFF. CDR3 nucleotide sequence: TGTGCCAGCAGTTTATCGACGGGAGGACAGGGAGGAAAACTGTTTTTT. The full variable domain, its missing parts supplied by reference TRBV27 and TRBJ1-4, is EAQVTQNPRYLITVTGKKLTVTCSQNMNHEYMSWYRQDPGLGLRQIYYSMNVEVTDKGDVPEGYKVSRKEKRNFPLILESPSPNQTSLYFCASSLSTGGQGGKLFFGSGTQLSVL.

The chain joins TRBV27 to TRBJ2-3; 9 nucleotides line up with TRBD1. Looked up from germline, CDR1 is MNHEY and CDR2 is SMNVEV (reference sequence). J was trimmed by 5 bases and V by 5 bases; bases with no gene match: 8. This CDR3 has 15 residues. The CDR3 nucleotides read TGTGCCAGCAGTCTAGGGACAGGGCTAGTAGATACGCAGTATTTT. Protein product: CASSLGTGLVDTQYF.

V usage is TRBV30 and J usage is TRBJ2-1; no definite D call. The length of the CDR3 is 14 residues. Germline V CDR1 and CDR2: GTSNPN, SVGIG (reference sequence). V gave up 3 bases and J gave up 6 bases, with 15 bases separating them. The CDR3 loop is CAWRNPHGSNEQFF. CDR3 nucleotide sequence: TGTGCCTGGAGGAACCCCCACGGTAGCAATGAGCAGTTCTTC.

The chain has TRBV27 and TRBJ2-5; D might be TRBD1 (5 bases). The CDR3 spans 16 residues. Trimming stripped 3 bases from V and 3 bases from J, with 17 bases between. CDR1 MNHEY and CDR2 SMNVEV come from the germline V gene (reference sequence). The CDR3 reads CASSFNEWGREETQYF. CDR3 nucleotide sequence: TGTGCCAGCAGTTTTAACGAGTGGGGCAGGGAAGAGACCCAGTACTTC.

The chain uses TRBV29-1 and TRBJ1-3; no clear D. In germline, CDR1 is SQVTM, CDR2 ANQGSEA. V gave up 7 bases and J gave up 2 bases, with 6 bases separating them. This CDR3 has 11 residues. CDR3 DNA: TGCAGCGCTAGGACTGGAAACACCATATATTTT. Its protein product is CSARTGNTIYF.

This clone was counted between two and nine times. The chain uses TRBV4-1 and TRBJ1-2; D is uncertain. Looked up from germline, CDR1 is MGHRA and CDR2 is YSYEKL. The germline V and J ends were trimmed by 5 bases and 3 bases, with 19 bases remaining between them. The CDR3 spans 16 residues. The CDR3 DNA reads as TGCGCCAGCAGCTGGTCAAGAACACCCACCGACTATGGCTACACCTTC. Translating it yields CASSWSRTPTDYGYTF.

The J gene is TRBJ1-6, the V gene TRBV5-1; 8 nucleotides match TRBD1. With V trimmed by 0 bases and J by 9 bases, 5 bases remained unmatched. There are 15 residues in the CDR3. Germline V gene data show CDR1 as SGHRS and CDR2 as YFSETQ. The CDR3 sequence: CASSLEPTGASPLHF. The CDR3 region has the DNA TGCGCCAGCAGCTTGGAACCGACAGGGGCTTCACCCCTCCACTTT.

The rearrangement uses TRBV4-1 and TRBJ2-7; D not certain. Looked up from germline, CDR1 is MGHRA and CDR2 is YSYEKL. The CDR3 length is 16 residues. Trimming shortened V by 3 bases and J by 2 bases, and 17 bases separated the two germline ends. The CDR3, as DNA: TGCGCCAGCAGCCACGGAATAACCACCACGGCCTACGAGCAGTACTTC. It codes for CASSHGITTTAYEQYF.

This clone was detected only a few times. The rearrangement links TRBV29-1 to TRBJ1-2, with a tentative D call TRBD1 (5 bases). The CDR3 is made up of 14 amino acids. CDR1 and CDR2 from the germline V gene are SQVTM and ANQGSEA. Trimming left V 2 bases short and J 4 bases short, with 14 bases between. The CDR3 region is CSVETREGGYGYTF. The CDR3, as DNA: TGCAGCGTTGAAACCAGGGAAGGAGGCTATGGCTACACCTTC. The full variable domain, its missing parts supplied by reference TRBV29-1 and TRBJ1-2, is SAVISQKPSRDICQRGTSLTIQCQVDSQVTMMFWYRQQPGQSLTLIATANQGSEATYESGFVIDKFPISRPNLTFSTLTVSNMSPEDSSIYLCSVETREGGYGYTFGSGTRLTVV.

The rearrangement links TRBV4-1 to TRBJ2-5; TRBD2 is a possible D gene (6 bases). V lost 4 bases and J lost 5, with 17 bases in between. Germline V CDR1 and CDR2: MGHRA, YSYEKL. The CDR3 totals 15 residues. CDR3 nucleotides: TGCGCCAGCAGCCTCATGGGGGGAGCTTCGGAGACCCAGTACTTC. As protein: CASSLMGGASETQYF.

With respect to this clone: The same CDR3 can be traced to other DNA sequences in this sample. V usage is TRBV30 and J usage is TRBJ2-7, with a tentative D call TRBD2 (5 bases). V lost 2 bases and J 3 bases, leaving 5 bases between the germline ends. Germline CDR1 and CDR2: GTSNPN and SVGIG (reference sequence). CDR3 length: 11 residues. In DNA, the CDR3 is TGTGCCTGGAGTCGGGGCTACGAGCAGTACTTC. Its protein product is CAWSRGYEQYF.

The CDR3 protein is CASSQDTQGSYGYTF. The CDR3 DNA reads as TGTGCCAGCAGCCAAGATACCCAGGGCAGCTATGGCTACACCTTC. The rearrangement links TRBV14 to TRBJ1-2; tentatively, D is TRBD1 (5 bases). Germline-derived CDR1 and CDR2 are SGHDN and FVKESK. Between the trimmed V and J ends, which lost 0 bases and 4 bases, there was a span of 12 bases. CDR3 size: 15 residues.

The chain uses TRBV10-3 and TRBJ2-1, with D tentatively TRBD1 (6 bases). CDR1 ENHRY and CDR2 SYGVKD come from the germline V gene. This CDR3 comprises 13 residues. V lost 7 bases and J 6 bases, leaving 13 bases between the germline ends. The CDR3 loop reads CAINEGVGNEQFF. In nucleotides, the CDR3 is TGTGCCATCAACGAGGGGGTCGGCAATGAGCAGTTCTTC.

The rearrangement joins TRBV6-6 to TRBJ2-7, with unresolved D. The CDR3 is 11 amino acids. Trimming stripped 5 bases from V and 3 bases from J, with 5 bases between. Germline CDR1 is MNHNY and CDR2 is SVGAGI (reference sequence). CDR3 loop: CASSADYEQYF. CDR3 nucleotides: TGTGCCAGCAGTGCAGACTACGAGCAGTACTTC.

Only a few counts were recorded for this clone. The J gene is TRBJ2-1, the V gene TRBV30, with 10 bases identical to TRBD2. The germline CDR1 and CDR2 sequences are GTSNPN and SVGIG (reference sequence). The CDR3 contains 13 residues. The CDR3 spells CARASGRYNEQFF. The CDR3 nucleotides read TGTGCAAGGGCTAGCGGGAGATACAATGAGCAGTTCTTC.